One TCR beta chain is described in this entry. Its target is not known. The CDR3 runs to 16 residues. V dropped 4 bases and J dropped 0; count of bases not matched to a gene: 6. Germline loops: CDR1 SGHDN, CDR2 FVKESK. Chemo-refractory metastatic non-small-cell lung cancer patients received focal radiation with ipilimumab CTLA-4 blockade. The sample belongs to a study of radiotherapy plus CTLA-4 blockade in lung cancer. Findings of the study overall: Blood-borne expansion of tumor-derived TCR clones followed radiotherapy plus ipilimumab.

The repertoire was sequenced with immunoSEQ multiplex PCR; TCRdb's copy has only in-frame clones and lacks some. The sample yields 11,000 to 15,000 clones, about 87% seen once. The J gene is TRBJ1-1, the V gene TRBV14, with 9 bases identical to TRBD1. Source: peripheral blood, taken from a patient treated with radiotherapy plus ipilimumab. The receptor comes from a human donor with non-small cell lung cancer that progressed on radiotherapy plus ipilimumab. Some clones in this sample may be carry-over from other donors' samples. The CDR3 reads CASSRHRGRVNTEAFF. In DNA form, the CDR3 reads TGTGCCAGCAGCCGCCACAGGGGGCGGGTGAACACTGAAGCTTTCTTT. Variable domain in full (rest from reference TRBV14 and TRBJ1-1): EAGVTQFPSHSVIEKGQTVTLRCDPISGHDNLYWYRRVMGKEIKFLLHFVKESKQDESGMPNNRFLAERTGGTYSTLKVQPAELEDSGVYFCASSRHRGRVNTEAFFGQGTRLTVV.